The next 31 T cell receptor beta chains were all read from a single sample in a study of CD8+ T cells in alopecia areata. RNA extraction and reverse transcription yielded cDNA as sequencing template. Libraries were prepared by immunoSEQ multiplex PCR; TCRdb keeps only in-frame clonotypes and omits some of them. Sampling found 200,000 to 300,000 clones, none seen once. Separation of pooled cutaneous lymph node cells was by sorting with CD4, CD8alpha, NKG2D, NKG2ACE and other markers. What was sequenced was CD4+ T cells sorted from a lymph node. The receptors originated from a C3H/HeJ mouse with alopecia areata. The strain is characterized by the MHC haplotype H2-k.

This clone showed up many times. Gene names refer to mouse genes. The read terminates 4 residues before the CDR3 end, so the remaining end is supplied by the germline J gene. Within the sample, other DNA sequences also encode this same CDR3. The chain carries TRBV13-1 and TRBJ2-1; the D gene is possibly TRBD1 (6 bases). Trimming took 4 bases from V and 3 from J, leaving 11 bases between them. This CDR3 comprises 14 residues. Germline assignment: CDR1 NSHNY and CDR2 SYGAGN. CDR3 sequence: CASSPRGGYAEQFF. CDR3 DNA, as far as it was read: TGTGCCAGCAGTCCCAGGGGTGGCTATGCT.

This clone was seen only a few times. Gene names are the mouse ones. The read comes to an end 4 residues before the CDR3 does, leaving the germline J gene to fill in the end. The chain uses TRBV19 and TRBJ2-5; D uncertain. Germline-derived CDR1 and CDR2 are FNHDT and SITEND (reference sequence). Between the trimmed V and J ends, which lost 5 bases and 0 bases, there was a span of 7 bases. The CDR3 totals 13 residues. Incomplete CDR3 DNA: TGTGCCAGCAGCAACAGTAACCAAGAC. It is translated as CASSNSNQD. The complete CDR3 protein is CASSNSNQDTQYF.

This clone was counted only a few times. The germline and genes are mouse ones. The read is 4 residues too short to cover the CDR3 end, so that end is filled in from the germline J gene. The rearrangement links TRBV13-1 to TRBJ2-5, with 11 nucleotides matching TRBD2. This CDR3 spans 16 amino acids. The junction had 3 bases not matched to a gene; V was cut back by 3 bases and J by 0 bases. Germline assignment: CDR1 NSHNY and CDR2 SYGAGN. The sequenced CDR3 bases are TGTGCCAGCAGTGCCAGGACTGGGGGGAACCAAGAC. Translation: CASSARTGGNQD. Given in full, the CDR3 is CASSARTGGNQDTQYF.

A few counts support this clone. The gene symbols are mouse symbols. From the germline J gene comes the end of the CDR3, since the read stops 4 residues before it. The rearrangement uses TRBV1 and TRBJ2-5; D is perhaps TRBD2 (6 bases). This CDR3 has 16 residues. V dropped 0 bases and J dropped 1 base, with 11 bases sitting between them. Germline V CDR1 and CDR2: NSQYPW, LRSPGD (reference sequence). CDR3 DNA, as far as it was read: TGCACCTGCAGTGCAGATTATGGGGGTTACCAAGAC. Residues: CTCSADYGGYQD. The entire CDR3 protein is CTCSADYGGYQDTQYF.

Regarding this clone: The listed genes are named as in mouse. The read gets to within 4 residues of the CDR3 end, and the germline J gene fills in the rest. The chain combines TRBV19 with TRBJ2-5; 7 nucleotides line up with TRBD1. Germline CDR1 is FNHDT and CDR2 is SITEND (reference sequence). This CDR3 has 14 residues. The V and J ends lost 2 bases and 2 bases, in that order; junction bases with no gene match: 2. This CDR3 reads CASSIGDSQDTQYF. Incomplete CDR3 DNA: TGTGCCAGCAGTATCGGGGACAGCCAAGAC.

This clone has more than one count but fewer than ten. Mouse gene names apply. The CDR3: CASSRATGGDTEVFF. CDR3 DNA (partial): TGTGCTAGCAGTAGAGCAACAGGGGGGGACACA. The chain combines TRBV17 with TRBJ1-1; TRBD1 matches 8 bases. The sequenced fragment ends 4 residues before the CDR3 boundary, so the rest is inferred from the germline J gene. The CDR3 has 15 residues. Germline trimming cut 1 base from V and 3 bases from J; bases unmatched to any gene: 4. CDR1 MNHDT and CDR2 YYDKIL come from the germline V gene.

Notes on this clone: The gene names here belong to mouse. The read is 4 residues too short to cover the CDR3 end, so that end is filled in from the germline J gene. This sample also contains other DNA sequences that code for the same CDR3. The rearrangement links TRBV19 to TRBJ2-1; 7 positions agree with TRBD2. CDR1 FNHDT and CDR2 SITEND come from the germline V gene (reference sequence). This CDR3 has 15 residues. V trimming: 0 bases; J trimming: 1 base; junction bases outside the gene matches: 1. Here the CDR3 reads CASSIVGGNYAEQFF. The CDR3 bases that were read are TGTGCCAGCAGTATAGTTGGGGGGAACTATGCT.

In this sample, this clone turned up a few times. Germline and genes: mouse. The CDR3 extends 4 residues past the end of the read, so its final part is completed from the germline J gene. The chain couples TRBV13-1 to TRBJ2-2; 9 bases match TRBD2. The CDR3 loop spans 15 amino acids. The V and J ends lost 6 bases and 3 bases, in that order; junction bases with no gene match: 6. Looked up from germline, CDR1 is NSHNY and CDR2 is SYGAGN. The CDR3 loop reads CASKKLGGDTGQLYF. The sequenced part of the CDR3 DNA is TGTGCCAGCAAAAAACTGGGGGGTGACACCGGG.

This clone occurred a few times. Here the gene names and germline are mouse. The read is 4 residues too short to cover the CDR3 end, so that end is filled in from the germline J gene. J is TRBJ2-7 and V is TRBV19, with TRBD1 matching 7 bases. Germline V gene lookup returns CDR1 FNHDT and CDR2 SITEND (reference sequence). The CDR3 is 13 amino acids. The covered CDR3 bases are TGTGCCAGCAGTGGGACAGCCCTGTAT. Its translation: CASSGTALY. The whole CDR3 protein reads CASSGTALYEQYF.

In the case of this clone: The genes and germline here are from mouse. The read terminates 4 residues before the CDR3 end, so the remaining end is supplied by the germline J gene. The genes are TRBV31 and TRBJ2-5; 7 bases fit TRBD1. This CDR3 is built from 14 residues. Germline CDR1 is GKSSPN and CDR2 is SITVG. The CDR3 region is CAWSHPGTEDTQYF. The part of the CDR3 DNA that was read is TGTGCCTGGAGTCACCCCGGGACAGAAGAC. The variable domain in full, completed from reference TRBV31 and TRBJ2-5, reads AQTIHQWPVAEIKAVGSPLSLGCTIKGKSSPNLYWYWQATGGTLQQLFYSITVGQVESVVQLNLSASRPKDDQFILSTEKLLLSHSGFYLCAWSHPGTEDTQYFGPGTRLLVL.

In its sample, this clone was seen many times. Genes here carry mouse names. The CDR3 end falls 4 residues outside the read, so it is completed with the germline J gene. This CDR3 is also generated by other DNA sequences in the sample. The genes are TRBV13-1 and TRBJ1-2, with 7 bases aligning to TRBD1. The germline CDR1 and CDR2 sequences are NSHNY and SYGAGN. The CDR3 covers 14 residues. V shed 3 bases and J 0 bases; nucleotides not matched to a gene: 2. CDR3 bases read: TGTGCCAGCAGTGGGGACAGTGCAAACTCC. Translated, it gives CASSGDSANS. The CDR3 reads in full as CASSGDSANSDYTF.

This clone appeared a few times. The listed genes are named as in mouse. The sequence runs out 4 residues before the end of the CDR3; the remainder is reconstructed from the germline J gene. The chain has TRBV13-2 and TRBJ2-3; tentative D call: TRBD1 (7 bases). V shed 2 bases and J shed 0 bases, with 10 bases lying between them. Germline V lookup: CDR1 NNHNN, CDR2 SYGAGS (reference sequence). CDR3 size: 15 residues. CDR3 DNA (partial): TGTGCCAGCGGTGAAGGGGGCCCTAGTGCAGAA. Translation: CASGEGGPSAE. The entire CDR3 protein is CASGEGGPSAETLYF.

This clone has a handful of counts. Here the gene names and germline are mouse. The CDR3 end is not reached by the read, which stops 4 residues before it; the germline J gene fills it in. This chain uses TRBV13-3 with TRBJ1-1, with 8 bases aligning to TRBD1. Germline lookup yields CDR1 NNHDY and CDR2 SYVADS. Unmatched junction bases numbered 10, after V lost 0 bases and J lost 3 bases. The CDR3 sequence is 17 residues long. The CDR3 DNA, read in part, is TGTGCCAGCAGTGATGCAAGGCAGGGGGCTTCCGACACA. Translation: CASSDARQGASDT. From start to end, the CDR3 is CASSDARQGASDTEVFF.

In this sample, this clone turned up a few times. Mouse names are used for the genes. The read halts 4 residues ahead of the CDR3 end, with the missing end drawn from the germline J gene. This CDR3 is also generated by other DNA sequences in the sample. The chain recombines TRBV5 with TRBJ2-5; the D is unclear. The germline CDR1 and CDR2 sequences are LGHNA and YNLKQL (reference sequence). CDR3 length: 13 amino acids. Trimming shortened V by 1 base and J by 0 bases, and 2 bases separated the two germline ends. The CDR3 reads CASSQGNQDTQYF. The covered CDR3 bases are TGTGCCAGCAGCCAAGGGAACCAAGAC.

About this clone: The germline and genes are mouse ones. From the germline J gene comes the end of the CDR3, since the read stops 4 residues before it. The J gene is TRBJ2-1, the V gene TRBV19, with 13 bases lining up with TRBD2. V lost 5 bases to trimming and J lost 3 bases; unmatched junction nucleotides: 5. The germline gives CDR1 FNHDT, CDR2 SITEND (reference sequence). The CDR3 sequence is 16 residues long. The CDR3 DNA, read in part, is TGTGCCAGCAGCCCGGGACTGGGGGGGGTCTATGCT. Translated, it gives CASSPGLGGVYA. The CDR3 in full is CASSPGLGGVYAEQFF.

There are a few counts of this clone. Germline and genes here are mouse. The read gets to within 4 residues of the CDR3 end, and the germline J gene fills in the rest. The chain links TRBV3 to TRBJ2-2; 12 nucleotides line up with TRBD1. With V trimmed by 3 bases and J by 3 bases, 2 bases remained unmatched. CDR1 is SNHLY, CDR2 FYNGKV, per germline (reference sequence). The CDR3 totals 16 residues. CDR3 bases read: TGTGCCAGCAGCTTCCGGGACAGGGGGCACACCGGG. Encoded protein: CASSFRDRGHTG. The whole CDR3 sequence reads CASSFRDRGHTGQLYF.

For this clone: Mouse gene names and germline throughout. Sequencing ends 4 residues short of the CDR3 end; the germline J gene provides the rest. The chain employs TRBV19 and TRBJ2-3; 7 nucleotides match TRBD1. The ends lost 3 bases at V and 0 bases at J; junction bases unmatched: 7. The CDR3 contains 16 residues. Germline V gives CDR1 FNHDT, CDR2 SITEND (reference sequence). CDR3 DNA, as far as it was read: TGTGCCAGCAGTAACTCCCGACAGGGAAGTGCAGAA. Residues: CASSNSRQGSAE. The full CDR3 sequence reads CASSNSRQGSAETLYF.

With respect to this clone: Mouse names are used for the genes. The read stops 4 residues short of the end of the CDR3; the missing end is completed from the germline J gene. The gene calls are TRBV5 and TRBJ2-7; a weak D match, TRBD1 (6 bases). Trimming cost V 4 bases and J 0 bases, with 13 bases left between them. The CDR3 is made up of 15 amino acids. The germline CDR1 and CDR2 sequences are LGHNA and YNLKQL (reference sequence). The CDR3 sequence is CASSPPGQYSYEQYF. CDR3 bases read: TGTGCCAGCAGCCCACCGGGACAATACTCCTAT.

Remarks on this clone: Gene names and germline refer to mouse. The DNA ends 4 residues before the CDR3 does, and the rest of the CDR3 is filled in from the germline J gene. The rearrangement uses TRBV13-1 and TRBJ2-7; 11 bases match TRBD2. The CDR3 length is 14 residues. Germline loops: CDR1 NSHNY, CDR2 SYGAGN. J gave up 3 bases and V 4 bases, and 3 bases lay outside the gene matches. CDR3 DNA, as far as it was read: TGTGCCAGCAGTCCGGACTGGGGGGTCTAT. Its translation is CASSPDWGVY. The whole CDR3 protein reads CASSPDWGVYEQYF.

Concerning this clone itself: The gene names here belong to mouse. The sequence runs out 4 residues before the end of the CDR3; the remainder is reconstructed from the germline J gene. This sequence joins TRBV13-1 and TRBJ2-7; weak D call: TRBD1 (5 bases). Germline CDR1 is NSHNY and CDR2 is SYGAGN. The CDR3 has 13 amino acids. The V end was cut by 6 bases, the J end by 0 bases, with 10 bases between. The CDR3 region is CASTPDSSYEQYF. Incomplete CDR3 DNA: TGTGCCAGCACCCCAGACAGCTCCTAT.

This clone was recorded a few times. Genes here carry mouse names. The read gets to within 4 residues of the CDR3 end, and the germline J gene fills in the rest. This chain links TRBV1 with TRBJ2-3; TRBD1 aligns across 7 bases. The CDR3 is made up of 13 amino acids. CDR1 is NSQYPW, CDR2 LRSPGD, per germline (reference sequence). The sequenced part of the CDR3 DNA is TGCACCTGCAGTGCCCGACAGGGAGAA. Encoded protein: CTCSARQGE. The whole CDR3 reads CTCSARQGETLYF.

This clone has only a few counts. The gene names here belong to mouse. The read comes to an end 4 residues before the CDR3 does, leaving the germline J gene to fill in the end. The V call is TRBV13-1, the J call TRBJ2-7; 11 bases map to TRBD2. This CDR3 spans 16 amino acids. The junction had 5 bases not matched to a gene; V was cut back by 3 bases and J by 0 bases. CDR1 NSHNY and CDR2 SYGAGN come from the germline V gene. CDR3 DNA, as far as it was read: TGTGCCAGCAGTGCAGGACTGGGGGGCCTCTCCTAT. It encodes CASSAGLGGLSY. The entire CDR3 reads CASSAGLGGLSYEQYF.

Concerning this clone: Genes and germline come from the mouse. The read ends 4 residues shy of where the CDR3 ends; the end is completed using the germline J gene. V and J are TRBV19 and TRBJ2-1, with 7 bases lining up with TRBD2. The CDR3 runs to 16 residues. V was clipped by 0 bases and J by 0 bases; unmatched bases: 3. Germline-derived CDR1 and CDR2 are FNHDT and SITEND (reference sequence). CDR3 DNA (partial): TGTGCCAGCAGTATAGGGGGGGGGTTTAACTATGCT. It codes for CASSIGGGFNYA. The whole CDR3 sequence is CASSIGGGFNYAEQFF.

With regard to this clone: The gene symbols are mouse symbols. The sequence runs out 4 residues before the end of the CDR3; the remainder is reconstructed from the germline J gene. The chain couples TRBV13-1 to TRBJ1-2; D might be TRBD1 (6 bases). This CDR3 has 14 amino acids. CDR1 is NSHNY, CDR2 SYGAGN, per germline. The germline V and J ends were trimmed by 3 bases and 1 base, with 10 bases remaining between them. This CDR3 is CASSGRDKNSDYTF. The DNA read from the CDR3 is TGTGCCAGCAGTGGCCGGGACAAAAACTCC.

In regard to this clone: Mouse gene names and germline throughout. The CDR3 is cut off 4 residues early in the read; its end comes from the germline J gene. In the same sample, other DNA sequences code for this CDR3. The chain recombines TRBV13-3 with TRBJ2-1; 7 positions match TRBD1. CDR3 length: 13 amino acids. Trimming removed 6 bases from V and 4 bases from J; junction bases left unmatched: 4. CDR1 and CDR2 from the germline V gene are NNHDY and SYVADS. CDR3 in amino acids: CASKDRPYAEQFF. Partial CDR3 DNA: TGTGCCAGCAAGGACAGGCCTTATGCT.

A word on this clone: Mouse names are used for the genes. The read is 4 residues too short to cover the CDR3 end, so that end is filled in from the germline J gene. The gene calls are TRBV19 and TRBJ2-1; D might be TRBD1 (5 bases). Germline V gene sequence: CDR1 FNHDT, CDR2 SITEND (reference sequence). Trimming left V 2 bases short and J 6 bases short, with 9 bases between. The CDR3 is 13 residues long. The CDR3: CASSIGRAAEQFF. The covered CDR3 bases are TGTGCCAGCAGTATTGGCAGGGCTGCT.

On this clone itself: The gene names here belong to mouse. The CDR3 bases that were read are TGTGCCAGCGGTGATGAGGGGGGCGCGGGCACCGGG. It codes for CASGDEGGAGTG. The entire CDR3 protein is CASGDEGGAGTGQLYF. The V call is TRBV13-2, the J call TRBJ2-2; D may be TRBD2 (7 bases). The read finishes 4 residues shy of the CDR3 end, and the germline J gene is used to complete it. Germline-derived CDR1 and CDR2 are NNHNN and SYGAGS (reference sequence). The V gene lost 0 bases and the J gene lost 4 bases, with 13 bases spanning the gap. This CDR3 has 16 residues.

Concerning this clone: The gene symbols are mouse symbols. Sequencing ends 4 residues short of the CDR3 end; the germline J gene provides the rest. Other DNA sequences in the same sample also yield this CDR3. The V gene is TRBV13-1, the J gene TRBJ2-3; maybe TRBD1 (5 bases). Germline V gene data show CDR1 as NSHNY and CDR2 as SYGAGN. CDR3 length equals 15 residues. V was cut by 3 bases and J by 2 bases, with 13 bases left in between. The CDR3 sequence is CASSGAQGDAETLYF. The sequenced CDR3 bases are TGTGCCAGCAGTGGAGCCCAGGGTGATGCAGAA.

Worth noting for this clone: Genes and germline are mouse. The observed sequence ends 4 residues before the CDR3 terminus, with the missing tail filled in from the germline J gene. The chain has TRBV13-1 and TRBJ2-3, with D possibly being TRBD1 (6 bases). The V end was cut by 6 bases, the J end by 1 base, with 9 bases between. Germline CDR1 and CDR2: NSHNY and SYGAGN. The CDR3 is 13 residues long. The sequenced part of the CDR3 DNA is TGTGCCAGCAACAGGGTGGGTGCAGAA. It encodes CASNRVGAE. The CDR3 in full is CASNRVGAETLYF.

Of note for this clone: Mouse gene names and germline throughout. Read sequence stops 4 residues before the CDR3 end, and the germline J gene provides the missing end. This sequence joins TRBV5 and TRBJ2-1, with 10 bases lining up with TRBD2. The CDR3 totals 15 residues. Germline V CDR1 and CDR2: LGHNA, YNLKQL (reference sequence). The sequenced part of the CDR3 DNA is TGTGCCAGCAGCCTCGCCCCTGGGGGGGCGCCT. This translates into CASSLAPGGAP. The full CDR3 reads CASSLAPGGAPEQFF.

Note on this clone: Mouse gene names and germline throughout. The read ends 4 residues shy of where the CDR3 ends; the end is completed using the germline J gene. The chain couples TRBV13-1 to TRBJ2-7; TRBD1 aligns across 9 bases. The CDR3 runs to 14 residues. CDR1 NSHNY and CDR2 SYGAGN come from the germline V gene. The CDR3: CASSGRDREDEQYF. CDR3 bases read: TGTGCCAGCAGTGGCCGGGACAGGGAAGAT.